Listed here is a single T cell receptor beta chain. The antigen remains undetermined. The sample belongs to a study of tumor-infiltrating lymphocytes in localized non-small cell lung cancer. The study's findings and limits: Technical variation could not be separated from intratumor heterogeneity here.

Method: immunoSEQ multiplex PCR; TCRdb's copy keeps in-frame clones and lacks some. This table holds some 11,000 clones, about three fifths found once. Trimming removed 8 bases from V and 0 bases from J, with 11 bases in between. The CDR3 is 14 amino acids. The germline CDR1 and CDR2 sequences are ENHRY and SYGVKD. The TCR comes from a human donor with non-small cell lung cancer. Sequenced sample: lung tumor tissue. This chain links TRBV10-3 with TRBJ1-3; D is unclear. CDR3 residues: CAIREPDSGNTIYF. The CDR3 nucleotides read TGTGCCATCCGAGAGCCGGACTCTGGAAACACCATATATTTT.